This TCR beta chain was sequenced for a study of T cell responses to AZD1222 COVID-19 vaccine. Sequencing was performed with immunoSEQ multiplex PCR; in TCRdb, only in-frame clones are kept and a portion is missing. The table shows fewer than 130,000 clones, with 94% occurring only once. This sample comprised peripheral blood, obtained 28 days after the second AZD1222 dose. This clonotype was sampled from an adult who received the AZD1222 COVID-19 vaccine.

Written as DNA, the CDR3 is TGTGCCAGCAGCCCTCGCCTTCTAGTATGGGAGAACACCTTC. Its protein product is CASSPRLLVWENTF. The genes are TRBV11-3 and TRBJ1-2; D remains unclear. Germline loops: CDR1 SGHNT, CDR2 YENEEA. V lost 5 bases, J lost 12 bases, and 22 bases lay in between. The CDR3 runs to 14 residues. The full variable domain, with the rest looked up from reference TRBV11-3 and TRBJ1-2, is EAGVVQSPRYKIIEKKQPVAFWCNPISGHNTLYWYLQNLGQGPELLIRYENEEAVDDSQLPKDRFSAERLKGVDSTLKIQPAELGDSAVYLCASSPRLLVWENTFGSGTRLTVV.